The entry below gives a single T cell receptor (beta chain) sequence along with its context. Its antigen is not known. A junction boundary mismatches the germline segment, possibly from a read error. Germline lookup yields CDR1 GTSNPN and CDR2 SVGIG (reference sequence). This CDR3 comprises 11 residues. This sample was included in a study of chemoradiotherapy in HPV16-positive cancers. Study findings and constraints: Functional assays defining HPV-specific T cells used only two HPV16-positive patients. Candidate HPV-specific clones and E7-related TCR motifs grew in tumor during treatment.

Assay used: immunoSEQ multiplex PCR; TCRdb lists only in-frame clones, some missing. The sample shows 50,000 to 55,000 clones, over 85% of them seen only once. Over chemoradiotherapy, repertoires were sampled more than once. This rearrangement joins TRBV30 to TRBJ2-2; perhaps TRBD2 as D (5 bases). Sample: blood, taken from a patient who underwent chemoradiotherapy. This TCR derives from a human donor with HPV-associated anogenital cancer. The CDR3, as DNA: TGTGCCCCACATCGTAACCGGGGAGCTGTTTTT. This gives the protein CAPHRNRGAVF.